This T cell receptor beta chain appears in the sequencing data of a study of CD8 T cells in ankylosing spondylitis. This clonotype has a handful of counts. What it binds is unknown. Study-wide findings and caveats: Before this, some motif variants had been reported in reactive arthritis synovial fluid and blood. In ankylosing spondylitis blood, a motif of seven to nine highly homologous TCR beta variants appeared characteristic.

TCRdb independently ran MiXCR on the 5' RACE reads; one entry per CDR3 protein. The table has around 220,000 distinct CDR3 sequences, around 16% seen once. The origin of this receptor is a male donor with ankylosing spondylitis. Sequenced input: blood, either unsorted or a sorted T cell fraction (not recorded which).

CDR3 residues: CASSIAGTLEQYF. The CDR3 DNA follows: TGTGCCAGCAGCATCGCCGGGACACTCGAGCAGTACTTC. The rearrangement links TRBV7-9 to TRBJ2-7, with a tentative D call TRBD1 (6 bases). The CDR3 is made up of 13 amino acids. CDR1 SEHNR and CDR2 FQNEAQ come from the germline V gene (reference sequence). V dropped 5 bases and J dropped 6 bases, with 14 bases sitting between them.